One sample yielded the 9 T cell receptor beta chains listed below, sequenced in a study of graft-versus-host responses after intestinal transplantation. Assay: immunoSEQ multiplex PCR; the TCRdb copy retains only in-frame clones and omits some. The profile covers about 19,000 clones, with approximately 80% appearing a single time and 1.5% to 2% taken by the ten largest. Sequencing used PBMCs, obtained 14 days after transplant. All receptors come from a human patient who received an intestinal transplant, so some T cells may come from the graft donor.

V gene TRBV7-9 combines with J gene TRBJ2-7; weak D call: TRBD2 (5 bases). The CDR3 has 12 residues. Germline V lookup: CDR1 SEHNR, CDR2 FQNEAQ (reference sequence). V was cut by 5 bases and J by 7 bases, with 12 bases left in between. CDR3 DNA sequence: TGTGCCAGCAGCCTCACGGGGTGGGAGCAGTACTTC. Protein: CASSLTGWEQYF.

The chain recombines TRBV4-1 with TRBJ1-4, with unresolved D. Trimming removed 0 bases at V and 4 bases at J, with 9 bases between. There are 15 residues in the CDR3. The germline gives CDR1 MGHRA, CDR2 YSYEKL. The DNA for the CDR3 is TGCGCCAGCAGCCAAGAAACGGCTAGTAATGAAAAACTGTTTTTT. The encoded protein is CASSQETASNEKLFF.

DNA of the CDR3: TGTGCCAGCAGCCCCAGACAGGCCCATTTGGGGGAGCTGTTTTTT. Protein: CASSPRQAHLGELFF. V and J are TRBV9 and TRBJ2-2, with a weak D call TRBD1 (6 bases). CDR3 length: 15 residues. Germline CDR1 SGDLS, CDR2 YYNGEE. V lost 4 bases and J lost 8, with 18 bases in between. The variable domain in full, completed from reference TRBV9 and TRBJ2-2, reads DSGVTQTPKHLITATGQRVTLRCSPRSGDLSVYWYQQSLDQGLQFLIQYYNGEERAKGNILERFSAQQFPDLHSELNLSSLELGDSALYFCASSPRQAHLGELFFGEGSRLTVL.

By share, this clone ranks as medium-sized. Other DNA sequences in the sample encode the same CDR3. The chain joins TRBV28 to TRBJ2-7, with 11 bases fitting TRBD1. The junction had 12 bases not matched to a gene; V was cut back by 8 bases and J by 6 bases. Germline-derived CDR1 and CDR2 are MDHEN and SYDVKM. The CDR3 length is 15 residues. The CDR3 DNA reads as TGTGCCAGCCCCCCAAGTGGGACAGGGGGTGGCGAGCAGTACTTC. It yields the protein CASPPSGTGGGEQYF.

J is TRBJ1-2 and V is TRBV2; D is unresolved. Germline V gives CDR1 SNHLY, CDR2 FYNNEI. V gave up 2 bases and J gave up 5 bases, with 9 bases separating them. The CDR3 extends over 13 amino acids. The CDR3 DNA sequence: TGTGCCAGCAGTGAATCTGTGTCGTATGGCTACACCTTC. It translates to CASSESVSYGYTF.

This rearrangement joins TRBV5-4 to TRBJ2-1; tentative D call: TRBD1 (6 bases). This CDR3 contains 16 residues. Trimming shortened V by 6 bases and J by 1 base, and 17 bases separated the two germline ends. Looked up from germline, CDR1 is SGHNT and CDR2 is YYREEE (reference sequence). CDR3 amino acids: CASTVDGGASYNEQFF. The CDR3 nucleotides are TGTGCCAGCACCGTTGATGGGGGCGCTTCCTACAATGAGCAGTTCTTC.

CDR3 residues: CASIGGTGELFF. CDR3 bases: TGCGCCAGCATTGGAGGGACCGGGGAGCTGTTTTTT. J is TRBJ2-2 and V is TRBV10-2; D may be TRBD2 (6 bases). Germline V gene sequence: CDR1 WSHSY, CDR2 SAAADI. The CDR3 runs to 12 residues. Trimming stripped 7 bases from V and 5 bases from J, with 8 bases between.

This chain links TRBV5-1 with TRBJ2-7; 8 nucleotides align to TRBD1. The CDR3 is made up of 14 amino acids. Germline CDR1 SGHRS, CDR2 YFSETQ. With 4 bases clipped from V and 2 bases from J, the junction kept 5 bases outside the gene matches. The DNA of the CDR3 is TGCGCCAGCAGCGGAGGGACAGGCCCCTACGAGCAGTACTTC. Translated, it gives CASSGGTGPYEQYF. The whole variable domain, remainder taken from reference TRBV5-1 and TRBJ2-7, is KAGVTQTPRYLIKTRGQQVTLSCSPISGHRSVSWYQQTPGQGLQFLFEYFSETQRNKGNFPGRFSGRQFSNSRSEMNVSTLELGDSALYLCASSGGTGPYEQYFGPGTRLTVT.

DNA of the CDR3: TGCAGCGTTGTGATAGCGGGGGCTTCAGATACGCAGTATTTT. Encoded protein: CSVVIAGASDTQYF. The chain carries TRBV29-1 and TRBJ2-3; 9 positions match TRBD2. The germline gives CDR1 SQVTM, CDR2 ANQGSEA. CDR3 size: 14 residues. Trimming took 4 bases from V and 4 from J; bases not matched to a gene: 6.